What follows are 26 T cell receptor beta chains derived from one specimen sequenced in a study of a mutant IDH1 vaccine in newly diagnosed glioma. Their target antigens are unknown. Profiling relied on immunoSEQ multiplex PCR, and the TCRdb table lists in-frame clones only, not all of them. The table has about 25,000 clones, about 70% seen once. Time point: week 11, during vaccination. A single vaccine dose contained 300 ug of mutant IDH1 20-mer peptide, and topical imiquimod was used with it. This sample comprised peripheral blood mononuclear cells (PBMCs), obtained from a glioma patient whose treatment included an IDH1 peptide vaccine. The receptors originated from a man between 18 and 35 years old with glioma. Some clones in this sample may be carry-over from other donors' samples.

V usage is TRBV7-9 and J usage is TRBJ2-7, with D hard to call. CDR1 is SEHNR and CDR2 is FQNEAQ in the germline V gene (reference sequence). This CDR3 comprises 13 residues. Trimming shortened V by 5 bases and J by 0 bases, and 8 bases separated the two germline ends. The DNA of the CDR3 is TGTGCCAGCAGCCGGGTCTTCTCCTACGAGCAGTACTTC. This translates into CASSRVFSYEQYF.

This chain links TRBV2 with TRBJ1-1; unclear D gene. Trimming pared 4 bases from V and 4 bases from J, leaving 10 bases between. The CDR3 runs to 13 residues. The germline gives CDR1 SNHLY, CDR2 FYNNEI. CDR3 bases: TGTGCCAGCAGTGGAGTGGCAACCACTGAAGCTTTCTTT. Translated, it gives CASSGVATTEAFF.

V gene TRBV4-1 combines with J gene TRBJ1-2, with TRBD1 matching 8 bases. In germline, CDR1 is MGHRA, CDR2 YSYEKL. The CDR3 runs to 19 residues. V was clipped by 0 bases and J by 0 bases; unmatched bases: 12. DNA of the CDR3: TGCGCCAGCAGCCAAGAGGATGCGCCGACAGGGGTAACTAACTATGGCTACACCTTC. Protein: CASSQEDAPTGVTNYGYTF.

The chain has TRBV6-4 and TRBJ1-1, with 7 bases matching TRBD1. This CDR3 contains 13 residues. Unmatched junction bases numbered 5, after V lost 5 bases and J lost 5 bases. CDR1 is MRHNA and CDR2 is SNTAGT in the germline V gene. This chain's CDR3 is CASSWQGGTEAFF. The CDR3 nucleotides are TGTGCCAGCAGTTGGCAGGGGGGGACTGAAGCTTTCTTT.

The rearrangement joins TRBV27 to TRBJ2-7; the match to TRBD1 covers 8 bases. Germline V lookup: CDR1 MNHEY, CDR2 SMNVEV (reference sequence). Trimming cost V 5 bases and J 1 base; bases outside gene matches: 7. CDR3 length: 15 residues. CDR3 DNA sequence: TGTGCCAGCAGTCCCAGGGGGCAGGGGTCCTACGAGCAGTACTTC. Amino acids: CASSPRGQGSYEQYF.

The rearrangement uses TRBV9 and TRBJ1-6; D gene uncertain. The CDR3 is 12 residues long. Germline CDR1 SGDLS, CDR2 YYNGEE. V shed 7 bases and J shed 9 bases, with 11 bases lying between them. CDR3 DNA sequence: TGTGCCAGCCAAAGGGAAGGTTCACCCCTCCACTTT. Translated, it gives CASQREGSPLHF.

The rearrangement uses TRBV6-6 and TRBJ2-4, with D unresolved. CDR1 and CDR2 from the germline V gene are MNHNY and SVGAGI (reference sequence). CDR3 size: 14 residues. V lost 7 bases and J 0 bases, leaving 10 bases between the germline ends. CDR3 residues: CASNYERAKNIQYF. The DNA for the CDR3 is TGTGCCAGCAACTACGAGAGAGCCAAAAACATTCAGTACTTC.

CDR3 DNA: TGCGCCAGCAGCTCCGGACAGAAAACCTACGAGCAGTACTTC. The encoded protein is CASSSGQKTYEQYF. The gene calls are TRBV5-1 and TRBJ2-7; D is possibly TRBD1 (6 bases). The CDR3 extends over 14 amino acids. The V end was cut by 3 bases, the J end by 2 bases, with 12 bases between. Germline CDR1 and CDR2: SGHRS and YFSETQ.

The chain is built from TRBV7-2 and TRBJ1-1; 8 nucleotides agree with TRBD1. This CDR3 has 19 residues. Germline V gene data show CDR1 as SGHTA and CDR2 as FQGNSA. With V trimmed by 1 base and J by 3 bases, 16 bases remained unmatched. The CDR3 spells CASSLVRGWTGYGDTEAFF. DNA for the CDR3: TGTGCCAGCAGCTTAGTTCGCGGGTGGACAGGGTATGGGGACACTGAAGCTTTCTTT.

The V gene is TRBV7-2, the J gene TRBJ1-1; TRBD1 might be the D (6 bases). V lost 3 bases, J lost 1 base, and 12 bases lay in between. Germline V gene lookup returns CDR1 SGHTA and CDR2 FQGNSA. The CDR3 consists of 15 residues. CDR3 in DNA: TGTGCCAGCAGCTTTACCTTCAGGGGGAACACTGAAGCTTTCTTT. Its protein product is CASSFTFRGNTEAFF.

This clone was recorded once. This rearrangement joins TRBV18 to TRBJ2-2, with 7 bases lining up with TRBD1. This CDR3 is built from 16 residues. Germline V gene lookup returns CDR1 KGHSH and CDR2 LQKENI. Losses at the gene ends were 0 bases for V and 4 bases for J; bases not matched to a gene: 5. The CDR3, as DNA: TGTGCCAGCTCACCACCCCATGGGACAGCCACCGGGGAGCTGTTTTTT. Its translation is CASSPPHGTATGELFF.

This clone was found once. V usage is TRBV5-4 and J usage is TRBJ2-7; TRBD2 matches 8 bases. The CDR3 runs 14 residues. Germline assignment: CDR1 SGHNT and CDR2 YYREEE (reference sequence). With V trimmed by 3 bases and J by 2 bases, 4 bases remained unmatched. CDR3 region: CASSSLAGTYEQYF. The CDR3 DNA is TGTGCCAGCAGCTCTTTAGCGGGAACCTACGAGCAGTACTTC.

This chain uses TRBV10-3 with TRBJ2-5; D possibly corresponds to TRBD2 (6 bases). V lost 2 bases and J 5 bases, leaving 18 bases between the germline ends. The CDR3 extends over 16 amino acids. CDR1 is ENHRY, CDR2 SYGVKD, per germline. The CDR3 region has the DNA TGTGCCATCAGTGAGCCCGGCAGCGGGCCGGGTGAGACCCAGTACTTC. Its protein product is CAISEPGSGPGETQYF.

The V and J genes are TRBV5-1 and TRBJ2-3; tentatively, D is TRBD2 (5 bases). The germline V and J ends were trimmed by 0 bases and 3 bases, with 11 bases remaining between them. The CDR3 sequence is 15 residues long. The germline CDR1 and CDR2 sequences are SGHRS and YFSETQ. CDR3 region: CASSLAAGGTDTQYF. CDR3 in DNA: TGCGCCAGCAGCTTGGCCGCAGGAGGTACAGATACGCAGTATTTT.

This chain uses TRBV6-1 with TRBJ2-1; possibly TRBD1 or TRBD2 for D (7 bases each). From germline, CDR1 is MNHNS and CDR2 SASEGT. The CDR3 is made up of 13 amino acids. Trimming removed 10 bases from V and 2 bases from J, with 12 bases in between. The CDR3: CATQGGAYNEQFF. The DNA for the CDR3 is TGTGCCACCCAGGGGGGGGCCTACAATGAGCAGTTCTTC.

V gene TRBV9 combines with J gene TRBJ2-1; 7 nucleotides agree with TRBD1. The CDR3 loop spans 16 amino acids. With 0 bases clipped from V and 9 bases from J, the junction kept 12 bases outside the gene matches. In germline, CDR1 is SGDLS, CDR2 YYNGEE. The CDR3 here is CASSVGPDRLASEQFF. The CDR3 nucleotides are TGTGCCAGCAGCGTAGGCCCGGACAGGTTGGCCAGTGAGCAGTTCTTC. Variable domain in full (rest from reference TRBV9 and TRBJ2-1): DSGVTQTPKHLITATGQRVTLRCSPRSGDLSVYWYQQSLDQGLQFLIQYYNGEERAKGNILERFSAQQFPDLHSELNLSSLELGDSALYFCASSVGPDRLASEQFFGPGTRLTVL.

This clone turned up a few times. The chain joins TRBV5-1 to TRBJ1-2; D remains ambiguous. Germline-derived CDR1 and CDR2 are SGHRS and YFSETQ. This CDR3 has 13 amino acids. The V gene lost 2 bases and the J gene lost 4 bases, with 9 bases spanning the gap. CDR3 amino acids: CASSFYPSYGYTF. The CDR3 DNA is TGCGCCAGCAGCTTCTACCCATCCTATGGCTACACCTTC.

The rearrangement joins TRBV28 to TRBJ2-3; D possibly matches TRBD1 or TRBD2 (5 bases each). The CDR3 is made up of 17 amino acids. V was shortened by 4 bases and J by 2 bases, with 19 bases between the two germline ends. The germline V gene encodes CDR1 MDHEN and CDR2 SYDVKM. The CDR3, as DNA: TGTGCCAGCAGTTCATTACTTTGGGGGAAAGCCACAGATACGCAGTATTTT. The encoded protein is CASSSLLWGKATDTQYF.

The chain is built from TRBV7-9 and TRBJ1-2, with 10 nucleotides matching TRBD1. Germline CDR1 reads SEHNR; CDR2 reads FQNEAQ (reference sequence). V was clipped by 5 bases and J by 6 bases; unmatched bases: 3. The CDR3 consists of 13 residues. Here the CDR3 reads CASSQTGGNGYTF. The CDR3 DNA follows: TGTGCCAGCAGCCAGACAGGGGGCAATGGCTACACCTTC.

The chain is built from TRBV30 and TRBJ1-2; a weak D match, TRBD1 (5 bases). The germline V and J ends were trimmed by 7 bases and 5 bases, with 11 bases remaining between them. This CDR3 spans 11 amino acids. CDR1 is GTSNPN, CDR2 SVGIG, per germline (reference sequence). The CDR3 sequence is CASYGTYGYTF. CDR3 sequence (DNA): TGTGCCTCGTACGGGACGTATGGCTACACCTTC.

A few counts support this clone. V is TRBV27 and J is TRBJ1-2; 10 nucleotides match TRBD1. The CDR3 covers 17 residues. V shed 5 bases and J 9 bases; nucleotides not matched to a gene: 18. Germline CDR1 is MNHEY and CDR2 is SMNVEV (reference sequence). The CDR3 spells CASSNHRDRGRFYSYTF. The CDR3 DNA reads TGTGCCAGCAGTAATCACCGGGACAGGGGCCGATTTTATAGCTACACCTTC.

V usage is TRBV5-1 and J usage is TRBJ1-1; the D is unclear. The CDR3 extends over 16 amino acids. V gave up 0 bases and J gave up 1 base, with 13 bases separating them. In germline, CDR1 is SGHRS, CDR2 YFSETQ. CDR3 protein: CASSLAWRATNTEAFF. The CDR3 DNA follows: TGCGCCAGCAGCTTGGCCTGGCGGGCTACGAACACTGAAGCTTTCTTT.

The rearrangement uses TRBV19 and TRBJ1-1; D is uncertain. From germline, CDR1 is LNHDA and CDR2 SQIVND (reference sequence). This CDR3 contains 13 residues. Trimming pared 3 bases from V and 1 base from J, leaving 6 bases between. This chain's CDR3 is CASSIRKNTEAFF. CDR3 sequence (DNA): TGTGCCAGTAGTATCCGCAAGAACACTGAAGCTTTCTTT.

The rearrangement links TRBV7-8 to TRBJ1-5; weak D call: TRBD1 (6 bases). Trimming left V 4 bases short and J 7 bases short, with 23 bases between. The germline CDR1 and CDR2 sequences are SGHVS and FQNEAQ. This CDR3 contains 17 residues. In DNA, the CDR3 is TGTGCCAGCAGCTCCCAAGGGGGAGGACGGAAGGGACAGCCCCAGCATTTT. Protein: CASSSQGGGRKGQPQHF.

This rearrangement joins TRBV6-6 to TRBJ1-5; D gene ambiguous. V gave up 4 bases and J gave up 2 bases, with 15 bases separating them. This CDR3 spans 16 amino acids. CDR1 and CDR2 from the germline V gene are MNHNY and SVGAGI (reference sequence). DNA for the CDR3: TGTGCCAGCAGTTCTCCGGCCCTCCGTGGCAATCAGCCCCAGCATTTT. Translating it yields CASSSPALRGNQPQHF.

V and J are TRBV9 and TRBJ2-1, with TRBD2 identical over 7 bases. V lost 0 bases and J lost 4; bases outside the gene matches: 7. CDR1 is SGDLS, CDR2 YYNGEE, per germline. CDR3 length equals 16 residues. This CDR3 is CASSVANLAAYNEQFF. CDR3 sequence (DNA): TGTGCCAGCAGCGTAGCTAATCTAGCGGCATACAATGAGCAGTTCTTC.